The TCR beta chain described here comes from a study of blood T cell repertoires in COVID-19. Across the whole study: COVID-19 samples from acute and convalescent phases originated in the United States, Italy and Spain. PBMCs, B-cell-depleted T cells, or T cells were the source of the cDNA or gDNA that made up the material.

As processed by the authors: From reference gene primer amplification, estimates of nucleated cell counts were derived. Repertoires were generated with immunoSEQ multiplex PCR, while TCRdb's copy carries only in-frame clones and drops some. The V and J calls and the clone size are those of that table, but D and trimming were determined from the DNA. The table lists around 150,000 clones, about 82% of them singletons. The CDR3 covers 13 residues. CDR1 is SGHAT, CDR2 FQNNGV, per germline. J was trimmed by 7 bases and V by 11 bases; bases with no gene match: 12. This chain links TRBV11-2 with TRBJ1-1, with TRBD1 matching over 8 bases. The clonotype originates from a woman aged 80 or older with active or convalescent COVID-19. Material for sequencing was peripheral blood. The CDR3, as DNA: TGTGCCTCCGCCCGGACAGGGTGGGTTGAAGCTTTCTTT. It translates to CASARTGWVEAFF.